This T cell receptor (beta chain) was identified in a study of PD-1 blockade in classical Hodgkin lymphoma. Study-wide results and caveats: Newly diagnosed patients were reported to start with lower TCR diversity than healthy donors. The diversity seen at baseline in complete responders resembled that of newly diagnosed patients.

Profiled with immunoSEQ multiplex PCR; TCRdb holds only in-frame clones, not every one. The sample lists around 15,000 clones, roughly 84% occurring once. Germline V gene lookup returns CDR1 MNHNY and CDR2 SVGAGI (reference sequence). V gave up 5 bases and J gave up 10 bases; unmatched junction bases: 12. This CDR3 contains 14 residues. Following autologous stem cell transplantation, relapse occurred in every patient, and exposure to brentuximab vedotin varied. This clone was observed a handful of times. Its specificity is not known. This sequence originates from a human donor with classical Hodgkin lymphoma. The V gene is TRBV6-6, the J gene TRBJ1-1; TRBD1 matches at 8 bases. The source material was peripheral blood mononuclear cells (PBMCs), sampled before the second cycle of nivolumab. This CDR3 is CASSIPGTGCLAFF. The CDR3 DNA reads TGTGCCAGCAGTATACCCGGGACAGGTTGTTTAGCTTTCTTT.